The sequence of this TCR beta chain was determined in a study of blood T cell repertoires in COVID-19. Looking at the study overall: Sites in the United States, Italy and Spain provided acute and convalescent COVID-19 samples. Nucleic acid was either cDNA or gDNA, and it came from T cells, B-cell-depleted T cells, or PBMCs.

Participant reports of clinical history set cohort assignment. As handled by the study authors: For nucleated cells, counts were estimated from reference gene primer amplification. Sequencing was performed with immunoSEQ multiplex PCR; in TCRdb, only in-frame clones are kept and a portion is missing. The DNA gave D and trimming, while V, J and clone size come from that table. The table shows roughly 520,000 clones, with 88% occurring only once. V was trimmed by 1 base and J by 5 bases, leaving 5 bases between them. CDR3 length: 12 residues. Germline V CDR1 and CDR2: LGHNA, YSLEER. This TCR came from a woman in her thirties or forties who had recovered from COVID-19. The V and J genes are TRBV4-3 and TRBJ1-1; D remains unclear. Sequencing was done on a sample of PBMCs or T cells enriched from blood (not recorded which). The CDR3 spells CASSQAGTEAFF. In DNA form, the CDR3 reads TGCGCCAGCAGCCAAGCCGGGACTGAAGCTTTCTTT.